These T cell receptor beta chains were read from a single sample in a study of blood T cell repertoires in COVID-19. Using immunoSEQ multiplex PCR, the repertoire was profiled, and TCRdb retains in-frame clones only, with some absent. Of 100,000 to 150,000 clones listed, around 81% are singletons. Sequencing was performed on peripheral blood. Source of these receptors: a man between 65 and 80 years old with acute or convalescent COVID-19. Each CDR3 is given with its conserved first and last residue. A D gene is named only where the DNA matches it firmly. Some rows have no size entry. The others give once, few or many, or a class for an expanded clone.

J gene | D gene | V gene | clone size | CDR3 DNA | CDR3 protein
TRBJ2-7 | - | TRBV11-3 | - | TGTGCCAGCAGCTTAGTGTCTAACTACGAGCAGTACTTC | CASSLVSNYEQYF
TRBJ2-2 | - | TRBV3-1/TRBV3-2 | - | TGTGCCAGCAGCCCCCCGGGTTTGAGCGGGGAGCTGTTTTTT | CASSPPGLSGELFF
TRBJ1-6 | TRBD1 | TRBV24-1 | - | TGTGCCACCAGTCGGACAGGGAAACGGGATTCACCCCTCCACTTT | CATSRTGKRDSPLHF
TRBJ2-6 | - | TRBV6-4 | - | TGTGCCAGCATGGAGTCCCCTGGGGCCAACGTCCTGACTTTC | CASMESPGANVLTF
TRBJ2-5 | TRBD1 | TRBV5-1 | - | TGCGCCAGCAGCTTAGGGACAGGGCCAGAGACCCAGTACTTC | CASSLGTGPETQYF
TRBJ2-7 | TRBD2 | TRBV5-4 | - | TGTGCCAGCAGCCCCCGTAGCGGGGGCCTCCAATCCTACGAGCAGTACTTC | CASSPRSGGLQSYEQYF
TRBJ2-7 | - | TRBV7-9 | - | TGTGCCAGCAGCGCCGTTCGGGACATGGATTACGAGCAGTACTTC | CASSAVRDMDYEQYF
TRBJ1-1 | - | TRBV7-2 | - | TGTGCCAGCAGCTTAGGACCCCTGCGGCTCAAGAACACTGAAGCTTTCTTT | CASSLGPLRLKNTEAFF
TRBJ1-2 | - | TRBV11-2 | few | TGTGCCAGCAGCCCCGGGATGGGGGCCTATGGCTACACCTTC | CASSPGMGAYGYTF
TRBJ1-4 | - | TRBV6-5 | - | TGTGCCAGCAGTTACGGAATAAGGGAGGAAAAACTGTTTTTT | CASSYGIREEKLFF